The 21 T cell receptor beta chains below were found in one sample sequenced in a study of vaccination effects on CD4 cells after COVID-19. Which antigens these TCRs recognize remains unknown. Peptide-pool stimulation followed by sequencing identified expanded antigen-specific CD4+ clonotypes in the ViraFEST assay. Following culture for about 11 days, CD4+ T cells were isolated. Repertoires were generated with immunoSEQ multiplex PCR, while TCRdb's copy carries only in-frame clones and drops some. Counted here are about 54,000 clones, over 80% occurring once; the ten biggest clones make up around 2.4%. The sample in question was CD4+ T cells from PBMCs cultured with HCoV-229E spike peptides, obtained before COVID-19 vaccination. These receptors originate from a human donor who received a COVID-19 vaccine.

The rearrangement uses TRBV18 and TRBJ2-5; D uncertain. The CDR3 contains 13 residues. Per the germline V gene, CDR1 is KGHSH and CDR2 is LQKENI. Trimming shortened V by 4 bases and J by 1 base, and 7 bases separated the two germline ends. CDR3 DNA: TGTGCCAGCTCACGAACTCTCCAAGAGACCCAGTACTTC. Translated: CASSRTLQETQYF. Full variable domain (rest looked up from reference TRBV18 and TRBJ2-5): NAGVMQNPRHLVRRRGQEARLRCSPMKGHSHVYWYRQLPEEGLKFMVYLQKENIIDESGMPKERFSAEFPKEGPSILRIQQVVRGDSAAYFCASSRTLQETQYFGPGTRLLVL.

This clone was recorded a few times. The gene calls are TRBV6-6 and TRBJ2-3, with TRBD2 identical over 13 bases. This CDR3 is built from 16 residues. Germline CDR1 is MNHNY and CDR2 is SVGAGI (reference sequence). V lost 5 bases to trimming and J lost 1 base; unmatched junction nucleotides: 3. CDR3 residues: CASSTGLAGGTDTQYF. Written as DNA, the CDR3 is TGTGCCAGCAGTACAGGACTAGCGGGGGGCACAGATACGCAGTATTTT.

The V and J genes are TRBV9 and TRBJ1-1; D is unresolved. V dropped 2 bases and J dropped 7 bases, with 12 bases sitting between them. This CDR3 spans 13 amino acids. CDR1 is SGDLS and CDR2 is YYNGEE in the germline V gene. As DNA, the CDR3 is TGTGCCAGCAGCGTCGCGAGTCACGGTGAAGCTTTCTTT. Its translation is CASSVASHGEAFF.

This chain connects TRBV13 to TRBJ2-3; a possible D gene is TRBD2 (6 bases). Germline CDR1 reads PRHDT; CDR2 reads FYEKMQ (reference sequence). The V gene lost 3 bases and the J gene lost 1 base, with 8 bases spanning the gap. The CDR3 runs to 14 residues. CDR3 protein: CASSFERGTDTQYF. The CDR3 DNA is TGTGCCAGCAGCTTCGAGCGGGGCACAGATACGCAGTATTTT.

The chain combines TRBV9 with TRBJ1-5; tentative D call: TRBD1 (5 bases). The CDR3 has 14 amino acids. CDR1 and CDR2 from the germline V gene are SGDLS and YYNGEE. Trimming took off 4 bases at V and 6 bases at J, with 14 bases between the two ends. CDR3 sequence reads: CASSSSGAGQPQHF. The CDR3 nucleotides read TGTGCCAGCAGCTCTTCTGGGGCGGGTCAGCCCCAGCATTTT.

The chain combines TRBV4-2 with TRBJ1-3; D remains ambiguous. V gave up 2 bases and J gave up 0 bases, with 8 bases separating them. The CDR3 totals 15 residues. The germline CDR1 and CDR2 sequences are LGHNA and YNFKEQ. The CDR3: CASSQTEGSGNTIYF. Written as DNA, the CDR3 is TGTGCCAGCAGCCAAACAGAAGGCTCTGGAAACACCATATATTTT.

J is TRBJ2-2 and V is TRBV20-1, with TRBD1 as a possible D gene (5 bases). Trimming left V 3 bases short and J 1 base short, with 12 bases between. CDR3 length equals 15 residues. Germline CDR1 is DFQATT and CDR2 is SNEGSKA (reference sequence). The CDR3 DNA sequence: TGCAGTGCTAGTAAGGGGATTAAGAACACCGGGGAGCTGTTTTTT. Residues: CSASKGIKNTGELFF.

The rearrangement uses TRBV2 and TRBJ1-2; a weak D match, TRBD1 (6 bases). CDR1 SNHLY and CDR2 FYNNEI come from the germline V gene. The CDR3 runs 12 residues. The ends were cut back, 8 bases at V and 1 base at J, with 8 bases in the middle. The CDR3 nucleotides read TGTGCCAGCCACAGGGATAACTATGGCTACACCTTC. This sequence encodes CASHRDNYGYTF.

The J gene is TRBJ2-1, the V gene TRBV5-6, with TRBD1 as a possible D gene (6 bases). The CDR3 is made up of 18 amino acids. Germline V gene lookup returns CDR1 SGHDT and CDR2 YYEEEE. V lost 5 bases, J lost 4 bases, and 25 bases lay in between. Here the CDR3 DNA reads TGTGCCAGCAGAATAACGGTTGGTGGCAGGGGCCCTTACAATGAGCAGTTCTTC. Its translation is CASRITVGGRGPYNEQFF.

The V and J genes are TRBV7-4 and TRBJ1-1; D is unclear. Germline V lookup: CDR1 SGHVT, CDR2 SQSDAQ. Trimming removed 1 base at V and 0 bases at J, with 9 bases between. CDR3 length: 15 residues. CDR3 coding DNA: TGTGCCAGCAGCTTAGTTACACTTATGAACACTGAAGCTTTCTTT. This codes for CASSLVTLMNTEAFF.

J is TRBJ1-3 and V is TRBV5-1; D is possibly TRBD1 (6 bases). CDR1 is SGHRS, CDR2 YFSETQ, per germline. This CDR3 is 14 amino acids long. The ends were cut back, 2 bases at V and 0 bases at J, with 6 bases in the middle. CDR3 DNA: TGCGCCAGCAGCTTACAGGGCTCTGGAAACACCATATATTTT. Encoded protein: CASSLQGSGNTIYF.

V gene TRBV4-1 combines with J gene TRBJ1-4, with a weak D call TRBD1 (5 bases). Germline V lookup: CDR1 MGHRA, CDR2 YSYEKL. The CDR3 loop spans 16 amino acids. Trimming took 1 base from V and 3 from J, leaving 12 bases between them. CDR3 nucleotides: TGCGCCAGCAGCCAAGTGCCAGGGAGAGCTAATGAAAAACTGTTTTTT. It encodes CASSQVPGRANEKLFF.

In this sample, this clone turned up once. The chain has TRBV20-1 and TRBJ2-1, with TRBD2 matching 8 bases. This CDR3 contains 14 residues. J lost 9 bases, V lost 3 bases, and 10 bases had no gene match. Germline CDR1 reads DFQATT; CDR2 reads SNEGSKA (reference sequence). CDR3 nucleotide sequence: TGCAGTGCTAGTGTATCGGGGGGGTTCGTTGAGCAGTTCTTC. Translated, it gives CSASVSGGFVEQFF.

The chain has TRBV29-1 and TRBJ2-2; maybe TRBD2 (5 bases). The V gene lost 4 bases and the J gene lost 6 bases, with 12 bases spanning the gap. From germline, CDR1 is SQVTM and CDR2 ANQGSEA. The CDR3 loop spans 13 amino acids. The CDR3 nucleotides are TGCAGCGTTGTAATGGGTAGCGCCGGGGAGCTGTTTTTT. Amino acids: CSVVMGSAGELFF.

This clone was detected only a few times. The rearrangement joins TRBV18 to TRBJ1-1; the D is unclear. CDR3 length: 15 residues. Germline CDR1 and CDR2: KGHSH and LQKENI. V lost 5 bases and J 4 bases, leaving 17 bases between the germline ends. CDR3 region: CASSFSDRRPTEAFF. The CDR3 region has the DNA TGTGCCAGCTCATTCTCGGACCGACGGCCCACTGAAGCTTTCTTT.

The CDR3 loop is CASSQAETGGNEKLFF. The CDR3 region has the DNA TGCGCCAGCAGCCAAGCCGAGACAGGGGGCAACGAAAAACTGTTTTTT. V gene TRBV4-3 combines with J gene TRBJ1-4, with 10 bases identical to TRBD1. Per germline, CDR1 LGHNA and CDR2 YSLEER. The CDR3 spans 16 residues. The trim removed 1 base at V and 8 bases at J, leaving 7 bases unmatched.

The chain uses TRBV5-4 and TRBJ2-2, with D possibly TRBD2 on 5 matching bases. V lost 3 bases, J lost 3 bases, and 12 bases lay in between. The V gene's germline CDR1 is SGHNT and CDR2 YYREEE (reference sequence). The CDR3 covers 15 residues. The CDR3 DNA sequence: TGTGCCAGCAGCTATCGAGGGATAGACACCGGGGAGCTGTTTTTT. It translates to CASSYRGIDTGELFF.

This clone is a singleton in its sample. This chain joins TRBV5-6 and TRBJ2-7; D gene ambiguous. The CDR3 length is 14 residues. CDR1 and CDR2 (germline): SGHDT, YYEEEE. V shed 2 bases and J shed 2 bases, with 11 bases lying between them. For the CDR3, the DNA is TGTGCCAGCAGCTTTCGTAGGGTACCCTACGAGCAGTACGTC. Its protein is CASSFRRVPYEQYV.

The J gene is TRBJ1-2, the V gene TRBV19; D possibly corresponds to TRBD1 (6 bases). Per the germline V gene, CDR1 is LNHDA and CDR2 is SQIVND (reference sequence). Trimming shortened V by 2 bases and J by 8 bases, and 12 bases separated the two germline ends. This CDR3 has 13 residues. Written as DNA, the CDR3 is TGTGCCAGTAGTATAATTGACACAGGGGGCTACACCTTC. Protein product: CASSIIDTGGYTF. The whole variable domain, remainder taken from reference TRBV19 and TRBJ1-2, is DGGITQSPKYLFRKEGQNVTLSCEQNLNHDAMYWYRQDPGQGLRLIYYSQIVNDFQKGDIAEGYSVSREKKESFPLTVTSAQKNPTAFYLCASSIIDTGGYTFGSGTRLTVV.

This clone came up once. This sequence joins TRBV28 and TRBJ1-1, with TRBD1 matching over 7 bases. The V and J ends lost 3 bases and 3 bases, in that order; junction bases with no gene match: 4. CDR1 and CDR2 (germline): MDHEN, SYDVKM. CDR3 length: 14 amino acids. The CDR3 sequence: CASSFEGADTEAFF. In DNA, the CDR3 is TGTGCCAGCAGTTTTGAGGGGGCGGACACTGAAGCTTTCTTT.

The chain joins TRBV9 to TRBJ2-3; 11 nucleotides align to TRBD1. The CDR3 is made up of 16 amino acids. Germline lookup yields CDR1 SGDLS and CDR2 YYNGEE. After removal of 4 bases from V and 1 base from J, the junction contained 5 bases not matched to a gene. Here the CDR3 DNA reads TGTGCCAGCAGCAATGGACAGGGGGCGGGCACAGATACGCAGTATTTT. Protein: CASSNGQGAGTDTQYF.